This TCR beta chain came from a study of blood T cell repertoires in COVID-19. About the research overall: Acute and convalescent COVID-19 specimens originated in the United States, Italy and Spain.

CDR1 and CDR2 from the germline V gene are SGHRS and YFSETQ. The CDR3 is 14 amino acids. V gave up 6 bases and J gave up 1 base, with 10 bases separating them. Produced via immunoSEQ multiplex PCR; TCRdb's table is partial and in-frame only. The table has some 140,000 clones, roughly four fifths seen once. Those who participated ranged in age from roughly 18 to 95 years and resided in 20 to 30 US areas. Material for sequencing was PBMCs or T cells enriched from blood (not recorded which). The chain couples TRBV5-1 to TRBJ2-2, with D possibly being TRBD2 (5 bases). The receptor comes from a man aged 35 to 55 with acute COVID-19. CDR3 region: CASKLRENTGELFF. CDR3 DNA: TGCGCCAGCAAGTTGAGGGAGAACACCGGGGAGCTGTTTTTT. Variable domain in full (rest from reference TRBV5-1 and TRBJ2-2): KAGVTQTPRYLIKTRGQQVTLSCSPISGHRSVSWYQQTPGQGLQFLFEYFSETQRNKGNFPGRFSGRQFSNSRSEMNVSTLELGDSALYLCASKLRENTGELFFGEGSRLTVL.